Listed below are T cell receptor beta chains from one sample, sequenced in a study. TCRdb ran MiXCR on the 5' RACE reads and lists one entry per CDR3 protein. The repertoire includes some 62,000 distinct CDR3 sequences, less than 25% of them detected once, and about 2.7% sits in the top ten. The material sequenced was memory CD4+ T cells sorted from a lymph node. The receptors here all came from a female donor with breast cancer. Both conserved end residues are trimmed from each CDR3. A D gene is named only where the DNA matches it firmly.

TRBD1 | TRBV6-5 | ASSDREVFGYT
TRBD2 | TRBV20-1 | SARSPSGLNEQF
TRBD2 | TRBV20-1 | SASREGQHDTQY
. | TRBV7-9 | ASSPSGAQHEQY
TRBD2 | TRBV6-1 | ASSEAGMASGQETQY
TRBD2 | TRBV27 | ASSQSSGGAIEQF
. | TRBV11-2 | ASSAESTGFDTQY
TRBD2 | TRBV6-1 | ATQGLADEQY
. | TRBV5-5 | ASSSARNSGGYT
TRBD1 | TRBV5-1 | ASSLGQGVYEQY
TRBD2 | TRBV5-1 | ASSHPSGGETQY
. | TRBV7-3 | ASSIGHTSTEAF
TRBD2 | TRBV20-1 | SARPGRPAYNEQF
. | TRBV6-5 | ASSPIDIHNSPLH
. | TRBV7-2 | ASSLMSEQF
. | TRBV9 | ASSVAPLLISGELF
. | TRBV7-2 | ASSFRGGAEAF
. | TRBV11-2 | ASSRAYEQY
. | TRBV7-2 | ASSQYRTTGCT
. | TRBV21-1 | ASLNHPPGGTAQDTQY
. | TRBV5-1 | ASSIQAGTGELF
TRBD1 | TRBV6-5 | ASSSRQGRKEQY
. | TRBV20-1 | SATLPGADQETQY
. | TRBV27 | ASSLPPQNTEAF
TRBD1 | TRBV6-2/TRBV6-3 | ASRGRNRGLAYEQY
. | TRBV7-2 | ASSLALGREQPQH
. | TRBV6-5 | ASSRWGGNPNTEAF
TRBD2 | TRBV10-3 | AISDPVGAGGQETQY
. | TRBV7-2 | ASILLGPGVKLF
. | TRBV6-6 | ASVVNSNQPQH
TRBD1 | TRBV6-6 | ASRKETGAQY
TRBD1 | TRBV15 | ATSGDRGPALQY
TRBD1 | TRBV10-3 | ATGDSSYNEQF
. | TRBV24-1 | ATSDQDTQETQY
. | TRBV6-5 | ASSYDPTRGYT
. | TRBV7-8 | ASSSSVVPDTQY
TRBD1 | TRBV29-1 | SVDRGDNVLT
. | TRBV5-1 | ASSPETGPYEQC
TRBD1 | TRBV4-3 | ASSQERTGTLSYNEKLF
. | TRBV5-1 | ASSLAGSTDTQY
. | TRBV12-3/TRBV12-4 | ASSLFFSQETQY
. | TRBV12-3/TRBV12-4 | ASTYTVNYGYT
. | TRBV5-1 | ASSLEGFGQPQH
. | TRBV20-1 | SAQEAFNQPQH
. | TRBV7-2 | ASTMRAGTDTQY
. | TRBV20-1 | SARDGGRVDNYGYT
. | TRBV5-1 | ASMPGLQNTEAF
. | TRBV12-3/TRBV12-4 | ASSPTSRESIYEQY